The 7 T cell receptor beta chains below come from one sample, sequenced in a study of blood T cell repertoires in COVID-19. Some clones are missing from TCRdb's copy, which holds only in-frame ones; the method was immunoSEQ multiplex PCR. Of about 97,000 clones detected, about 91% appear once; the ten largest clones hold 4.2%. The sample comprised peripheral blood. The receptors derive from a man aged 18-30 years with acute or convalescent COVID-19.

The chain recombines TRBV3-1 (or the pseudogene TRBV3-2) with TRBJ2-7, with 7 bases lining up with TRBD2. V lost 4 bases, J lost 0 bases, and 6 bases stayed unmatched. Per the germline V gene, CDR1 is LGHDT and CDR2 is YNNKEL (reference sequence). CDR3 length equals 15 residues. CDR3 coding DNA: TGTGCCAGCAGCCCCGTTGGACTAGTCTCCTACGAGCAGTACTTC. This translates into CASSPVGLVSYEQYF.

V is TRBV19 and J is TRBJ2-5; D is possibly TRBD1 (6 bases). Germline-derived CDR1 and CDR2 are LNHDA and SQIVND (reference sequence). The CDR3 sequence is 16 residues long. V was cut by 3 bases and J by 1 base, with 15 bases left in between. The CDR3 region has the DNA TGTGCCAGTAGTATGAGGTCGGGACACCTCCAAGAGACCCAGTACTTC. It codes for CASSMRSGHLQETQYF. Looking up the rest from reference TRBV19 and TRBJ2-5 gives the full variable domain: DGGITQSPKYLFRKEGQNVTLSCEQNLNHDAMYWYRQDPGQGLRLIYYSQIVNDFQKGDIAEGYSVSREKKESFPLTVTSAQKNPTAFYLCASSMRSGHLQETQYFGPGTRLLVL.

The table lists this clone with a count of one. The chain joins TRBV25-1 to TRBJ1-1, with 8 bases lining up with TRBD1. The CDR3 has 17 amino acids. Per the germline V gene, CDR1 is MGHDK and CDR2 is SYGVNS. The trim removed 4 bases at V and 6 bases at J, leaving 16 bases unmatched. CDR3 sequence reads: CASSGSQGADPPAEAFF. In nucleotides, the CDR3 is TGTGCCAGCAGTGGTTCTCAGGGGGCCGATCCACCCGCTGAAGCTTTCTTT.

This chain joins TRBV19 and TRBJ1-3, with D tentatively TRBD1 (5 bases). This CDR3 is 16 amino acids long. Trimming removed 6 bases at V and 3 bases at J, with 18 bases between. The germline gives CDR1 LNHDA, CDR2 SQIVND (reference sequence). The CDR3 coding sequence is TGTGCCAGTAGATCTTCAGGGTGGCTAAGTGGAAACACCATATATTTT. It yields the protein CASRSSGWLSGNTIYF. The whole variable domain, remainder taken from reference TRBV19 and TRBJ1-3, is DGGITQSPKYLFRKEGQNVTLSCEQNLNHDAMYWYRQDPGQGLRLIYYSQIVNDFQKGDIAEGYSVSREKKESFPLTVTSAQKNPTAFYLCASRSSGWLSGNTIYFGEGSWLTVV.

The rearrangement links TRBV18 to TRBJ1-1; D possibly corresponds to TRBD1 (5 bases). The V end was cut by 3 bases, the J end by 3 bases, with 5 bases between. This CDR3 is built from 12 residues. Germline values: CDR1 KGHSH, CDR2 LQKENI. The CDR3 DNA follows: TGTGCCAGCTCACCGGGGCACACTGAAGCTTTCTTT. Translating it yields CASSPGHTEAFF.

The CDR3 sequence is CASSLTGGGTEAFF. In DNA, the CDR3 is TGTGCCAGCAGCTTGACAGGGGGCGGCACTGAAGCTTTCTTT. The chain is built from TRBV6-5 and TRBJ1-1; 10 bases map to TRBD1. V lost 6 bases and J lost 4; bases outside the gene matches: 5. CDR1 and CDR2 (germline): MNHEY, SVGAGI. This CDR3 has 14 amino acids.

This chain joins TRBV28 and TRBJ1-1; 9 bases are a match to TRBD1. CDR3 size: 13 residues. Losses at the gene ends were 7 bases for V and 8 bases for J; bases not matched to a gene: 8. Germline CDR1 and CDR2: MDHEN and SYDVKM. In DNA, the CDR3 is TGTGCCAGCACCCCCGGGGGGACAGGGGAAGCTTTCTTT. Its protein is CASTPGGTGEAFF.